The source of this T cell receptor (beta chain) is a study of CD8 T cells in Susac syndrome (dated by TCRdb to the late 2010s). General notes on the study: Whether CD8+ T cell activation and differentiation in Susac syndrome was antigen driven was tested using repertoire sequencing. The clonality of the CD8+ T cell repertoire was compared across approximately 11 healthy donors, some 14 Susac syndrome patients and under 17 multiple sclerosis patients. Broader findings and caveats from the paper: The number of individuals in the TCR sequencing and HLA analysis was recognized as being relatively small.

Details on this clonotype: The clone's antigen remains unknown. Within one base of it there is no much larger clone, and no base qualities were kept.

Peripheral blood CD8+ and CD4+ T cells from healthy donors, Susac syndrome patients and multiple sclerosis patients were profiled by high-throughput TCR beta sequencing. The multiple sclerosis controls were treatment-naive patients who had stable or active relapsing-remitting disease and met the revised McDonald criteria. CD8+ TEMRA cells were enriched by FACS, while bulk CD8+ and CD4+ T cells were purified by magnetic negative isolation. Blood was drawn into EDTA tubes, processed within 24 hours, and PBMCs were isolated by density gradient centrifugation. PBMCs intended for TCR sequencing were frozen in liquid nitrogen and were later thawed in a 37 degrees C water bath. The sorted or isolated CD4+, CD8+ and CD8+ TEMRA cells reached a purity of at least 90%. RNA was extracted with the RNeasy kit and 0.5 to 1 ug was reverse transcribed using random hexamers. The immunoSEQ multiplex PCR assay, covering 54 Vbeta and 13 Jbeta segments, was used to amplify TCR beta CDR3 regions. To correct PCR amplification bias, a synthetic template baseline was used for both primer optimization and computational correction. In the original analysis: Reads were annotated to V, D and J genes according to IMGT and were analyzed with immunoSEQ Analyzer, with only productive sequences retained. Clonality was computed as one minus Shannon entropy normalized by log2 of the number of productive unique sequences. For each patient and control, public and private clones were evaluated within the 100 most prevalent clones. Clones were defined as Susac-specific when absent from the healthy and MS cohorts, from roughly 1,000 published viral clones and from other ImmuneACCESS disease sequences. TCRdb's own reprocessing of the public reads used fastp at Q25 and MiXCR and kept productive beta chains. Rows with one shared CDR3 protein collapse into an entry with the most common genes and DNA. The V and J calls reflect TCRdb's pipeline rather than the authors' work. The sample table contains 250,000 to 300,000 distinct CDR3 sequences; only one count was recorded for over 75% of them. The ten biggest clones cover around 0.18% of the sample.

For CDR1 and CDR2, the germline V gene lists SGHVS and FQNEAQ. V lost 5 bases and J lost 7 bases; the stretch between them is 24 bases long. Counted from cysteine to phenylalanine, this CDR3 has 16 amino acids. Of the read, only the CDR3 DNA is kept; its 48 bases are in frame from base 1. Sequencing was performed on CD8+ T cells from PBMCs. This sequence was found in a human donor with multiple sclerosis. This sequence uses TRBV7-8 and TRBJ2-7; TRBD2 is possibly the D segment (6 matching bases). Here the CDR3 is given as CASSPPGVGVGGEQYF. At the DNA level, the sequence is TGTGCCAGCAGCCCCCCCGGCGTGGGTGTTGGAGGGGAGCAGTACTTC. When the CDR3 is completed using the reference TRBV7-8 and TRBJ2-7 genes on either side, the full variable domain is GAGVSQSPRYKVAKRGQDVALRCDPISGHVSLFWYQQALGQGPEFLTYFQNEAQLDKSGLPSDRFFAERPEGSVSTLKIQRTQQEDSAVYLCASSPPGVGVGGEQYFGPGTRLTVT.